The next 14 T cell receptor beta chains were all read from a single sample in a study of spatial heterogeneity in lung cancer (dated by TCRdb to between 2017 and 2020). The time point label for this specimen denotes: sample taken at primary tumor resection. Whole RNA extracted from tumor and nontumor lung tissue, or from cryopreserved PBMC samples, was used for TCR sequencing without cell sorting. To prepare the library, 5' RACE was applied. The sequencing machine was a NextSeq 500. The raw public data were reprocessed by TCRdb itself: fastp quality trimming at Q25, MiXCR clonotype calling, in-frame beta chains only. A single entry per CDR3 protein holds the most common genes and DNA from its merged rows. For this sample the table gives more than 6,500 distinct CDR3 sequences, of which 3.9% were detected only once. The ten top clones hold 20% to 25% of the sample. Sequences were derived from normal lung tissue next to the tumor, sampled at surgery. The receptors here all came from a female donor with early-stage non-small cell lung cancer.

This clonotype was observed many times. This rearrangement joins TRBV18 to TRBJ2-2; D unclear. The CDR3 loop spans 11 amino acids. The germline gives CDR1 KGHSH, CDR2 LQKENI. V was trimmed by 5 bases and J by 3 bases, leaving 1 base between them. CDR3 in amino acids: CASSDTGELFF. The CDR3, as DNA: TGTGCCAGCTCAGACACCGGGGAGCTGTTTTTT.

By share, this clonotype ranks as medium-sized (0.01 to 0.1%). The CDR3 DNA sequence: TGTGCCAGCAGCTTTAAACAGTACACCGGGGAGCTGTTTTTT. Protein sequence: CASSFKQYTGELFF. The chain couples TRBV7-2 to TRBJ2-2, with D unresolved. CDR1 is SGHTA and CDR2 is FQGNSA in the germline V gene. This CDR3 contains 14 residues. V was pared by 3 bases and J by 3 bases, with 8 bases between.

In this sample, this clonotype turned up many times. The chain has TRBV29-1 and TRBJ2-7, with 11 bases aligning to TRBD1. Trimming removed 5 bases from V and 3 bases from J; junction bases left unmatched: 9. Germline V lookup: CDR1 SQVTM, CDR2 ANQGSEA. This CDR3 region has 15 residues. The CDR3 DNA reads TGCAGCGTTAGTTCCGGGACAGGGGGGGTCTACGAGCAGTACTTC. This codes for CSVSSGTGGVYEQYF.

This clonotype was observed many times. The chain employs TRBV24-1 and TRBJ2-7; 7 positions match TRBD1. This CDR3 spans 14 amino acids. With V trimmed by 7 bases and J by 2 bases, 7 bases remained unmatched. CDR1 and CDR2 (germline): KGHDR, SFDVKD. The CDR3 region has the DNA TGTGCCACCAGCTCGGGACAGAGTCCCTACGAGCAGTACTTC. This gives the protein CATSSGQSPYEQYF.

This clonotype is large by share. This sequence joins TRBV28 and TRBJ2-1; 10 bases agree with TRBD2. This CDR3 has 15 amino acids. In germline, CDR1 is MDHEN, CDR2 SYDVKM. V lost 7 bases and J lost 3; bases outside the gene matches: 6. The CDR3 nucleotides read TGTGCCAGCACTCTAGCGGGGGCGAACTACAATGAGCAGTTCTTC. This sequence encodes CASTLAGANYNEQFF.

In this sample, this clonotype turned up many times. The V call is TRBV7-2, the J call TRBJ2-7; D possibly corresponds to TRBD2 (7 bases). This CDR3 contains 13 residues. Trimming cost V 5 bases and J 7 bases, with 15 bases left between them. In germline, CDR1 is SGHTA, CDR2 FQGNSA. This CDR3 is CASSPSQGGEQYF. The CDR3 nucleotides are TGTGCCAGCAGCCCTTCACAGGGAGGGGAGCAGTACTTC.

This clonotype was observed many times. The chain joins TRBV7-3 to TRBJ1-5, with 7 bases aligning to TRBD1. The V and J ends lost 1 base and 9 bases, in that order; junction bases with no gene match: 3. This CDR3 comprises 13 residues. Germline loops: CDR1 SGHTA, CDR2 FQGTGA. The CDR3 loop reads CASSLRQGAPQHF. In nucleotides, the CDR3 is TGTGCCAGCAGCTTAAGACAGGGCGCGCCCCAGCATTTT.

This clonotype was detected ten times or more. The genes are TRBV28 and TRBJ2-4, with 9 bases identical to TRBD1. The CDR3 spans 15 residues. From germline, CDR1 is MDHEN and CDR2 SYDVKM. The J segment lost 0 bases and the V segment lost 7 bases, leaving 4 bases of the junction unmatched. The CDR3 here is CASIGDRVAKNIQYF. The CDR3 region has the DNA TGTGCCAGCATCGGGGACAGGGTAGCCAAAAACATTCAGTACTTC.

This clonotype showed up many times. The chain combines TRBV7-2 with TRBJ2-7; 9 bases are shared with TRBD2. Germline lookup yields CDR1 SGHTA and CDR2 FQGNSA. This CDR3 is 15 amino acids long. Trimming cost V 2 bases and J 2 bases; bases outside gene matches: 4. The CDR3 DNA reads TGTGCCAGCAGCTTAAGGACTAGCGTTACCTACGAGCAGTACTTC. Translated: CASSLRTSVTYEQYF.

This clonotype was observed many times. The chain is built from TRBV6-5 and TRBJ2-1, with 16 positions matching TRBD2. The CDR3 runs 16 residues. CDR1 and CDR2 (germline): MNHEY, SVGAGI. Trimming took 6 bases from V and 10 from J; bases not matched to a gene: 9. The CDR3 coding sequence is TGTGCCAGCAGCCGCGGGACTAGCGGGGGGGCCGAGGAGCAGTTCTTC. It encodes CASSRGTSGGAEEQFF.

This clonotype qualifies as medium-sized. The CDR3 reads CASSQDQVVWTGELFF. CDR3 coding DNA: TGCGCCAGCAGCCAAGATCAGGTGGTATGGACCGGGGAGCTGTTTTTT. The V call is TRBV4-3, the J call TRBJ2-2; no reliable D call. This CDR3 region has 16 residues. Germline CDR1 LGHNA, CDR2 YSLEER. The V end lost 0 bases, the J end lost 5 bases, and 13 bases lay between the germline ends.

This clonotype was picked up many times. This sequence joins TRBV7-2 and TRBJ2-5; 9 positions match TRBD2. The CDR3 extends over 15 amino acids. V shed 4 bases, J shed 3 bases, and the junction held 6 bases outside the gene matches. Germline-derived CDR1 and CDR2 are SGHTA and FQGNSA. CDR3 sequence (DNA): TGTGCCAGCAGCTCCTCTAGCGGGGCAAAAGAGACCCAGTACTTC. This encodes CASSSSSGAKETQYF. The whole variable domain, remainder taken from reference TRBV7-2 and TRBJ2-5, is GAGVSQSPSNKVTEKGKDVELRCDPISGHTALYWYRQSLGQGLEFLIYFQGNSAPDKSGLPSDRFSAERTGGSVSTLTIQRTQQEDSAVYLCASSSSSGAKETQYFGPGTRLLVL.

This clonotype is medium-sized. The chain is built from TRBV28 and TRBJ2-1; 9 bases fit TRBD1. Trimming at V came to 7 bases and at J to 6 bases, leaving 7 bases not matched to a gene. Germline CDR1 and CDR2: MDHEN and SYDVKM. This CDR3 contains 14 residues. The CDR3 nucleotides are TGTGCCAGCATACAGGGGGCGAGGGCCAATGAGCAGTTCTTC. This sequence encodes CASIQGARANEQFF.

To note about this clonotype: A read error may produce the germline difference seen at one junction end. The rearrangement uses TRBV6-1 and TRBJ1-5; 9 nucleotides line up with TRBD1. Germline loops: CDR1 MNHNS, CDR2 SASEGT. The CDR3 is 15 residues long. The CDR3 spells CASSGATGGGQPQHF. The CDR3 DNA is TGTGCCAGCAGTGGGGCTACAGGGGGCGGTCAGCCCCAACATTTT.